This T cell receptor beta chain was retrieved from a study of blood T cell repertoires in COVID-19. The overall study: COVID-19 samples collected from the United States, Italy and Spain covered acute and convalescent phases. T cells, B-cell-depleted T cells, or PBMCs provided the cDNA or gDNA that served as material.

The authors' processing: Nucleated cell number was recorded as an estimate derived from reference gene primer amplification. The assay was immunoSEQ multiplex PCR, and TCRdb's table has in-frame clones only and misses some. V and J calls and clone size are given by that table; D and trimming were obtained from the DNA. The sample contains 130,000 or so clones, more than 80% of which appear only once. The V and J ends lost 7 bases and 4 bases, in that order; junction bases with no gene match: 6. The germline V gene encodes CDR1 SGHDT and CDR2 YYEEEE. The CDR3 runs to 14 residues. This rearrangement joins TRBV5-6 to TRBJ2-2; TRBD2 agrees at 8 bases. The sequenced sample was peripheral blood. The sequence came from a woman in her sixties with acute or convalescent COVID-19. The CDR3 DNA reads as TGTGCCAGCTCGGGACTAGGGGGCACCGGGGAGCTGTTTTTT. Translation gives CASSGLGGTGELFF.